This is a list of T cell receptor beta chains from one sample in a study of T cells in Graves' hyperthyroidism and ophthalmopathy. TCRdb ran MiXCR on the multiplex PCR reads and lists one entry per CDR3 protein. The profile shows more than 300,000 distinct CDR3 sequences, approximately 18% of them singletons. The material sequenced was blood. These receptors all come from a young man with Graves' ophthalmopathy. The CDR3 runs from the conserved cysteine through the conserved F or W. The order of the fields is V gene, clone size, J gene, D gene, CDR3 protein, CDR3 DNA. The D gene is left open where the match is weak. A row's size may be missing; if present it is once, few, many or a size class.

TRBV27	many	TRBJ2-7	TRBD2	CASSVAGGGPGSYEQYF	TGTGCCAGCAGTGTAGCGGGGGGGGGGCCCGGTTCCTACGAGCAGTACTTC
TRBV7-3	.	TRBJ2-3	.	CASSLIASTDTQYF	TGTGCCAGCAGCTTAATCGCTAGCACAGATACGCAGTATTTT
TRBV11-2	.	TRBJ2-1	TRBD2	CASSAGLAVMQFF	TGTGCCAGCAGCGCGGGACTAGCGGTCATGCAGTTCTTC
TRBV6-1	many	TRBJ2-1	.	CASSSQGLGNEQFF	TGTGCCAGCAGCAGTCAGGGGTTGGGCAATGAGCAGTTCTTC
TRBV15	few	TRBJ2-7	TRBD2	CATSRVGSGGYEQYF	TGTGCCACCAGCAGAGTGGGGAGCGGGGGATACGAGCAGTACTTC
TRBV4-1	few	TRBJ1-1	.	CASSQFSGLLNTEAFF	TGCGCCAGCAGCCAGTTTTCCGGACTGCTGAACACTGAAGCTTTCTTT
TRBV11-2	many	TRBJ2-1	TRBD1	CASSPTSGQGAGEQFF	TGTGCCAGCAGCCCGACCTCGGGACAGGGGGCAGGTGAGCAGTTCTTC
TRBV6-1	.	TRBJ1-6	.	CASSESGDTLPLHF	TGTGCCAGCAGTGAATCCGGGGATACGCTCCCCCTCCACTTT
TRBV7-9	few	TRBJ2-5	TRBD1	CASSRRDRGDAETQYF	TGTGCCAGCAGCCGCCGGGACAGGGGAGACGCAGAGACCCAGTACTTC
TRBV6-4	.	TRBJ1-1	.	CASSRTRADTEAFF	TGTGCCAGCAGCCGGACCAGGGCGGACACTGAAGCTTTCTTT
TRBV27	many	TRBJ2-7	.	CASSPRDTYYEQYF	TGTGCCAGTAGTCCCCGGGACACATACTACGAGCAGTACTTC
TRBV25-1	.	TRBJ2-7	TRBD1	CASSDRREAGGSYYEQYF	TGTGCCAGCAGTGACCGTCGGGAAGCAGGGGGCAGCTACTACGAGCAGTACTTC
TRBV27	many	TRBJ1-1	TRBD1	CASSLRGTGGYTEAFF	TGTGCCAGCAGTTTAAGGGGGACAGGGGGATACACTGAAGCTTTCTTT
TRBV20-1	few	TRBJ2-3	.	CSGYGLQNTDTQYF	TGCAGTGGGTATGGTCTTCAGAACACAGATACGCAGTATTTT
TRBV5-1	.	TRBJ2-1	.	CASSPKEGGPSEQFF	TGCGCCAGCAGCCCGAAGGAGGGGGGCCCCAGTGAGCAGTTCTTC
TRBV6-1	many	TRBJ1-1	.	CASSGYSLMNTEAFF	TGTGCCAGCAGTGGATACAGCCTCATGAACACTGAAGCTTTCTTT
TRBV6-2/TRBV6-3	.	TRBJ2-2	TRBD2	CASSASGGGNTGELFF	TGTGCCAGCAGTGCCAGCGGGGGGGGCAACACCGGGGAGCTGTTTTTT
TRBV6-1	many	TRBJ2-7	.	CATRQGMTYEQYF	TGTGCCACCAGGCAGGGCATGACCTACGAGCAGTACTTC
TRBV11-2	many	TRBJ1-6	.	CASRPGTGGSPLHF	TGTGCCAGCAGACCCGGGACCGGGGGTTCACCCCTCCACTTT
TRBV18	many	TRBJ1-4	.	CASSPNRMNEKLFF	TGTGCCAGCTCACCAAACAGAATGAATGAAAAACTGTTTTTT
TRBV12-3/TRBV12-4	many	TRBJ1-2	.	CASSSDGYGYTF	TGTGCCAGCAGTTCAGATGGCTATGGCTACACCTTC
TRBV3-1	many	TRBJ2-3	TRBD2	CASSQAGLAGGTDTQYF	TGTGCCAGCAGCCAAGCCGGGCTAGCGGGGGGCACAGATACGCAGTATTTT
TRBV12-3/TRBV12-4	many	TRBJ1-4	.	CASKFGGGEKLFF	TGTGCCAGCAAATTCGGAGGAGGGGAAAAACTGTTTTTT
TRBV15	.	TRBJ2-6	.	CATSRDPSGANVLTF	TGTGCCACCAGCAGAGATCCATCTGGGGCCAACGTCCTGACTTTC
TRBV11-2	many	TRBJ2-1	TRBD2	CASSIQAGGLYNEQFF	TGTGCCAGCAGCATCCAAGCGGGGGGGCTCTACAATGAGCAGTTCTTC
TRBV11-2	many	TRBJ1-2	TRBD1	CASSSVRDSYGYTF	TGTGCCAGCAGCTCCGTCCGGGACAGCTATGGCTACACCTTC